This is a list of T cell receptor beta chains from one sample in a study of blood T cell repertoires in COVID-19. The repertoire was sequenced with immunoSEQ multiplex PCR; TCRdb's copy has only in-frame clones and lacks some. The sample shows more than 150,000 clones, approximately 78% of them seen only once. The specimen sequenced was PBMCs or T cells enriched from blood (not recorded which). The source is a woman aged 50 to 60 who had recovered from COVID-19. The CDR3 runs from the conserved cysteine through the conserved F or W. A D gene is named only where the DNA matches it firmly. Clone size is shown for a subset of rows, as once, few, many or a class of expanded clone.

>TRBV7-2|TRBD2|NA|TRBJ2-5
TGTGCCAGCAGCCCACGACTAGCGGGTGGAGCAGGGGCCCAGTACTTC
CASSPRLAGGAGAQYF
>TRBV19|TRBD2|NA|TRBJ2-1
TGTGCCAGTAGCCCTAGCGGGGGGCACAATGAGCAGTTCTTC
CASSPSGGHNEQFF
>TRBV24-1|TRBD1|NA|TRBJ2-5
TGTGCCACCAGTATCACTGGACAGGGGACAGAGACCCAGTACTTC
CATSITGQGTETQYF
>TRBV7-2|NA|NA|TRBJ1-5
TGTGCCAGCAGCTTGAAGATAGGGGCCTTCCAGCCCCAGCATTTT
CASSLKIGAFQPQHF
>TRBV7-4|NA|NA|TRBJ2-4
TGTGCCAGCAGCTTCCTACTAGCTTACATTCAGTACTTC
CASSFLLAYIQYF
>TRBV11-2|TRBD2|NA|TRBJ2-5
TGTGCTACTAGCCTAGCGGGAGGGTTCCGGGGGACCCAGTACTTC
CATSLAGGFRGTQYF
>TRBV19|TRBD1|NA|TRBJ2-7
TGTGCCAGTAGTATGAGGGGACAGGGTCTGTACGAGCAGTACTTC
CASSMRGQGLYEQYF
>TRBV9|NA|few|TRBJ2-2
TGTGCCAGCAGGGCCGGGAGAGGTTTCGGGGAGCTGTTTTTT
CASRAGRGFGELFF
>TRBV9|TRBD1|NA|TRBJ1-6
TGTGCCAGCAGCGGATCCGGGACAGGGTATTCACCCCTCCACTTT
CASSGSGTGYSPLHF
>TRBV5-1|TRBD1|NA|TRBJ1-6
TGCGCCAGCAGCTGGGGACAGGGAGGTTTTAATTCACCCCTCCACTTT
CASSWGQGGFNSPLHF
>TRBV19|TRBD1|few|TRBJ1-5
TGTGCCAGTAATCAGGGGGGCGAGGCTCAGCCCCAGCATTTT
CASNQGGEAQPQHF
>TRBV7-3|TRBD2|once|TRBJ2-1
TGTGCCAGCAGCTCCCCTGGGACTAGCGGGAGCAGTGAGCAGTTCTTC
CASSSPGTSGSSEQFF
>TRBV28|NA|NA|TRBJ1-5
TGTGCCAGCAGTTTGTTGGGGAGTCAGCCCCAGCATTTT
CASSLLGSQPQHF
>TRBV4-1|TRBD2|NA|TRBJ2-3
TGCGCCAGCAGGCCGACTAGCGGGACCACAGATACGCAGTATTTT
CASRPTSGTTDTQYF
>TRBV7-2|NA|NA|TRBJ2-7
TGTGCCAGCAGCTTAGTCAGTTCCCCCTCCTACGAGCAGTACTTC
CASSLVSSPSYEQYF
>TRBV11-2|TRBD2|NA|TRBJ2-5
TGTGCCAGCAGCTCGGGGACTAGCGGGCAAGAGACCCAGTACTTC
CASSSGTSGQETQYF
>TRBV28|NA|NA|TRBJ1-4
TGTGCCAGCAGTGCCCCGCGGGGGGGAACTAATGAAAAACTGTTTTTT
CASSAPRGGTNEKLFF
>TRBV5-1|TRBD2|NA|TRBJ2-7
TGCGCCAGCAGCTTCGAGGGAGGGTACGAGCAGTACTTC
CASSFEGGYEQYF
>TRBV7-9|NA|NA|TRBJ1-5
TGTGCCAGCAGCTTAGGTCCGAATCAGCCCCAGCATTTT
CASSLGPNQPQHF
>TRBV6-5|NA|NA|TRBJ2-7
TGTGCCAGCAGTTTGACAGTCTCCTACGAGCAGTACTTC
CASSLTVSYEQYF
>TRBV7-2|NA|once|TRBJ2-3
TGTGCCAGCAGTCCAGGGCGAGATACGCAGTATTTT
CASSPGRDTQYF
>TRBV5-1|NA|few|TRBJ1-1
TGCGCCAGCAGGCCCACAGCTGGAGGGAACGCTGAAGCTTTCTTT
CASRPTAGGNAEAFF
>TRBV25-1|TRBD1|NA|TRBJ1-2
TGTGCCAGCAGTTTTGTCGACAGGGGGCTTGGCTACACCTTC
CASSFVDRGLGYTF
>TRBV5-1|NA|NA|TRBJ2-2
TGCGCCAGCAGCTTGGCCACTACAAACACCGGGGAGCTGTTTTTT
CASSLATTNTGELFF
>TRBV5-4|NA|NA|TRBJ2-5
TGTGCCAGCAGCTTGGGGACGGGGGATGAGACCCAGTACTTC
CASSLGTGDETQYF
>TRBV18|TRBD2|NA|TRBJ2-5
TGTGCCAGCTCTACCAGCCTAGCGGGAGGTGAGACCCAGTACTTC
CASSTSLAGGETQYF
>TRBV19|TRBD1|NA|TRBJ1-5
TGTGCCAGTAGTATCCAGGACAGGGCAAATCAGCCCCAGCATTTT
CASSIQDRANQPQHF
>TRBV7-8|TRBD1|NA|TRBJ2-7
TGTGCCAGCAGCTTCGGGACAGGGGGCAACTACGAGCAGTACTTC
CASSFGTGGNYEQYF
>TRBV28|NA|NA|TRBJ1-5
TGTGCCAGCAGTAAGGGCGGGGATCATCAGCCCCAGCATTTT
CASSKGGDHQPQHF
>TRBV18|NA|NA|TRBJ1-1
TGTGCCAGCTCACCCGACAGACAAGCTGAAGCTTTCTTT
CASSPDRQAEAFF
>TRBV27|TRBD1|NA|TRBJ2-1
TGTGCCAGCGCCCCGGTGACAGGGAGATACAATGAGCAGTTCTTC
CASAPVTGRYNEQFF
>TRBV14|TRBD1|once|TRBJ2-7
TGTGCCAGCAGCAAGCGGACAGGGAGGATTGGCGACGAGCAGTACTTC
CASSKRTGRIGDEQYF
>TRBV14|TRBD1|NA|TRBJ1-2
TGTGCCAGCAGCCAGGTACAGGGGGCCTACGGCTACACCTTC
CASSQVQGAYGYTF
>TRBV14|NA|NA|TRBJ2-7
TGTGCCAGCAGCCATCGTTTGGGGGGGCGAGAGCAGTACTTC
CASSHRLGGREQYF
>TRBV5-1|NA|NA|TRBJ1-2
TGCGCCAGCAGCACACAGGGCTCCGATGGCTACACCTTC
CASSTQGSDGYTF
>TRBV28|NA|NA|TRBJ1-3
TGTGCCAGCAGTTTATTGACAGGTGAAGCCTCTGGAAACACCATATATTTT
CASSLLTGEASGNTIYF
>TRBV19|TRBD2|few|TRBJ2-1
TGTGCCAGTAGTTCCCCCGGACTAGCGGGAATTGAGCAGTTCTTC
CASSSPGLAGIEQFF
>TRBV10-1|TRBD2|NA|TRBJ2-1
TGCGCCGCGAGTAGCGGGAGTCCCGACAATGAGCAGTTCTTC
CAASSGSPDNEQFF
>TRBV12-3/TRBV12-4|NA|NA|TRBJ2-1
TGTGCCAGCAGCCCAAGCACTAGTGTTGAGCAGTTCTTC
CASSPSTSVEQFF
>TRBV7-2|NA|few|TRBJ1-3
TGTGCCAGCAGCCCTGCGGGGGGCCTCTCTGGAAACACCATATATTTT
CASSPAGGLSGNTIYF
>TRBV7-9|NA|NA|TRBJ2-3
TGTGCCAGCAGCTTAGTCAGCGGCGGCACAGATACGCAGTATTTT
CASSLVSGGTDTQYF
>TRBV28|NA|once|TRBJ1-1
TGTGCCAGCAGCACCACAGGGGAAGCTTTCTTT
CASSTTGEAFF
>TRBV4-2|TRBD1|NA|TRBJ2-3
TGTGCCAGCAGCCAAGGGGAAGGGGGCAGACCAGATACGCAGTATTTT
CASSQGEGGRPDTQYF
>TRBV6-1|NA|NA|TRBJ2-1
TGTGCCAGCAGTGAACTGGAGGGAAGGTTCTTC
CASSELEGRFF
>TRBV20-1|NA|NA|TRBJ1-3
TGCAGTGCTAGTCGCGACAGAACCTCTGGAAACACCATATATTTT
CSASRDRTSGNTIYF
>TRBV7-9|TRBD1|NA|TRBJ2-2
TGTGCCAGCAGCTTAGGGTCGAGGACAGGGTACACCGGGGAGCTGTTTTTT
CASSLGSRTGYTGELFF
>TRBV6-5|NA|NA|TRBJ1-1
TGTGCCAGCAGTTCACAACAGGGTCTGGGGAACACTGAAGCTTTCTTT
CASSSQQGLGNTEAFF
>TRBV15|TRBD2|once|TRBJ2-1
TGTGCCACCAGCAGGACTAGCGGGGCCCTGGGGCAGTTCTTC
CATSRTSGALGQFF
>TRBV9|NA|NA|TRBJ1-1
TGTGCCAGCAGCGTAGTAGTCGGTGACACTGAAGCTTTCTTT
CASSVVVGDTEAFF
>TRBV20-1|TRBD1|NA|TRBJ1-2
TGCAGAGCGACAGGGGGCTATGGCTACACCTTC
CRATGGYGYTF
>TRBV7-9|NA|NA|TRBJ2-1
TGTGCCAGCAGCTTAGAACTAGAGGGTATCTTC
CASSLELEGIF
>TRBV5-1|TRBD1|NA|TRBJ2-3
TGCGCCAGCAGCTTGACTTTAAGGGGGCTGGGAGATACGCAGTATTTT
CASSLTLRGLGDTQYF
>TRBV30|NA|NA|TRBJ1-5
TGTGCCTGGAGCCACGGAGGCGTGGGACACAATCAGCCCCAGCATTTT
CAWSHGGVGHNQPQHF
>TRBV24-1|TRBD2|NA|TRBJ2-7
TGTGCCACCAGTGATCGGTCGACTAGCGGGAGCGACGAGCAGTACTTC
CATSDRSTSGSDEQYF
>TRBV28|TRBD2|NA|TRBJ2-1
TGTGCCAGCAGTTTATCAACGGGAGCTAAACCGGGGGGGTTCTTC
CASSLSTGAKPGGFF